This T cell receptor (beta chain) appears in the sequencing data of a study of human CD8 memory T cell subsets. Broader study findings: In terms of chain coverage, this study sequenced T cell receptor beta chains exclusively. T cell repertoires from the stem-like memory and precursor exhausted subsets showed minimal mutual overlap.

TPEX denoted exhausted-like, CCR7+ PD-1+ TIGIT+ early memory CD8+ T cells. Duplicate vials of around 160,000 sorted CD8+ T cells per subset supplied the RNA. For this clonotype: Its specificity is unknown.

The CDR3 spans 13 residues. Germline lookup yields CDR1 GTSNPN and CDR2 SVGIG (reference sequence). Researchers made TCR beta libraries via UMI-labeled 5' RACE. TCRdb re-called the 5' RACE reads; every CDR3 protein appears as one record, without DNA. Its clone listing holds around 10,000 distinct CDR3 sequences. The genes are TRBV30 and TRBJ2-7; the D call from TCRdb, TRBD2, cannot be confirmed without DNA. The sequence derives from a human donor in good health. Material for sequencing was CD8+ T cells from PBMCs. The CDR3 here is CAWSMGLEDEQYF. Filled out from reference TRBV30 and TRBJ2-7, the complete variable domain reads SQTIHQWPATLVQPVGSPLSLECTVEGTSNPNLYWYRQAAGRGLQLLFYSVGIGQISSEVPQNLSASRPQDRQFILSSKKLLLSDSGFYLCAWSMGLEDEQYFGPGTRLTVT.